The 3 T cell receptor beta chains below all came from one sample that was sequenced in a study of CD8 T cells in Susac syndrome (dated by TCRdb to about 2019). The library came from the immunoSEQ multiplex PCR assay. RNA was extracted using the RNeasy kit, and about 0.45 to 1 microgram was reverse transcribed with random hexamers. TCRdb passed the public sequencing reads through fastp at Q25 and MiXCR, retaining productive beta sequences. Rows are unified per CDR3 protein, each entry keeping the most common DNA and genes. This sample comprises 95,000 to 150,000 distinct CDR3 sequences, 93% of them detected only once. Together, the top ten hold approximately 0.29% of the sample. Sequencing was performed on CD8+ T cells from PBMCs. Source of these receptors: a human donor with multiple sclerosis.

This clonotype was seen only once. This chain connects TRBV13 to TRBJ2-1; D is perhaps TRBD2 (6 bases). The CDR3 contains 15 residues. Trimming removed 5 bases from V and 4 bases from J, with 15 bases in between. Per the germline V gene, CDR1 is PRHDT and CDR2 is FYEKMQ (reference sequence). Written as DNA, the CDR3 is TGTGCCAGCAGCCTCCGACCGACTAGTTACAATGAGCAGTTCTTC. This sequence encodes CASSLRPTSYNEQFF.

This clonotype was counted a single time. The V and J genes are TRBV7-9 and TRBJ2-3, with D perhaps matching TRBD1 (5 bases). Trimming cost V 11 bases and J 6 bases, with 21 bases left between them. CDR1 is SEHNR, CDR2 FQNEAQ, per germline (reference sequence). This CDR3 region has 14 residues. The DNA of the CDR3 is TGTGCCTCACGCCCCGCAGGGCGACTGGATACGCAGTATTTT. This encodes CASRPAGRLDTQYF.

CDR3 sequence: CASSKRLQETQYF. The DNA for the CDR3 is TGTGCCAGTAGTAAGCGGTTGCAAGAGACCCAGTACTTC. V and J are TRBV19 and TRBJ2-5, with D perhaps matching TRBD2 (5 bases). From germline, CDR1 is LNHDA and CDR2 SQIVND (reference sequence). V lost 4 bases and J 2 bases, leaving 8 bases between the germline ends. This CDR3 is built from 13 residues.